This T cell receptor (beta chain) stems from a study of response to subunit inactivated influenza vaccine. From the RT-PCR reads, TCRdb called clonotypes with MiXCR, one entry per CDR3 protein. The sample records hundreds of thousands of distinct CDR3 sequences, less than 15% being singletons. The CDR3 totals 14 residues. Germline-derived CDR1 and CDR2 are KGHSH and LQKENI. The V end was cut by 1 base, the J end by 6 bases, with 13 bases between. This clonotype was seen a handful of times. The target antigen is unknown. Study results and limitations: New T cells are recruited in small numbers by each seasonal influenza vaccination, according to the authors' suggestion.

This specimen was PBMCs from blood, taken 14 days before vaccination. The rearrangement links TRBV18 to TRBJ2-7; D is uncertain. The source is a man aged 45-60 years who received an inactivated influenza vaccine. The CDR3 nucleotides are TGTGCCAGCTCACCACAAAGCCTAGGCGGCGAGCAGTACTTC. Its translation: CASSPQSLGGEQYF.